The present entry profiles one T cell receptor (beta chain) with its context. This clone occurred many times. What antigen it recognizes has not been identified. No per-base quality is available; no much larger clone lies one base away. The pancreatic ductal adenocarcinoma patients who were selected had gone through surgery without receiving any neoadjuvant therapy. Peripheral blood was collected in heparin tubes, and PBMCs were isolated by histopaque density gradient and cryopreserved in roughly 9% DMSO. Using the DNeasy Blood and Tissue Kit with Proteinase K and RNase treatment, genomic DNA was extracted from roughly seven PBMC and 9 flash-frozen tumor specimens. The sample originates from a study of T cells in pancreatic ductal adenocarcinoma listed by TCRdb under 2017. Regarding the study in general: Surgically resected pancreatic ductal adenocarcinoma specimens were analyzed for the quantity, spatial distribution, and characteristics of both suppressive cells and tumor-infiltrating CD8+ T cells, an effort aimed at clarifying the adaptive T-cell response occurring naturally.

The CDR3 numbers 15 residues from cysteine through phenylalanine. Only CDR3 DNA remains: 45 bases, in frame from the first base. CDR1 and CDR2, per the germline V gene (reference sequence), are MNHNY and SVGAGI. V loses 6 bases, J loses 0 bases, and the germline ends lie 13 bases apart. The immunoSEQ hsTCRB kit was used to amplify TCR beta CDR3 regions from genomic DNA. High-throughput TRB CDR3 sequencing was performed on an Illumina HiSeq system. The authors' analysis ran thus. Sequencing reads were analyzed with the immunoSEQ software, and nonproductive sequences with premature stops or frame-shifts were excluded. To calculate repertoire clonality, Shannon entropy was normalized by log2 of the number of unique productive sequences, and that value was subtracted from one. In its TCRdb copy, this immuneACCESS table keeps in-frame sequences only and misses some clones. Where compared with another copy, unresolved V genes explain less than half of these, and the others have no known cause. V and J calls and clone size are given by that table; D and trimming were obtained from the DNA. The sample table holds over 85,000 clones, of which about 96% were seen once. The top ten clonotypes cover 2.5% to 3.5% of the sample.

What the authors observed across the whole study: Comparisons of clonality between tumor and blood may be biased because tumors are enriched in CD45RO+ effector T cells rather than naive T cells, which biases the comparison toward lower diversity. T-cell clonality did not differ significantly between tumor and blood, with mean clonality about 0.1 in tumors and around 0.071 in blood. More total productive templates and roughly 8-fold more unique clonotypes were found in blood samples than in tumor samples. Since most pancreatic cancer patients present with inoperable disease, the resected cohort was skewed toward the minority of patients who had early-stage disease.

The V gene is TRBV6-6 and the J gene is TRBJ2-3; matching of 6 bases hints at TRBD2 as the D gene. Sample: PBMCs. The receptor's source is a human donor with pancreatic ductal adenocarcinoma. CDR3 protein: CASSLQGTSTDTQYF. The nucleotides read TGTGCCAGCAGCCTCCAAGGGACTAGCACAGATACGCAGTATTTT.